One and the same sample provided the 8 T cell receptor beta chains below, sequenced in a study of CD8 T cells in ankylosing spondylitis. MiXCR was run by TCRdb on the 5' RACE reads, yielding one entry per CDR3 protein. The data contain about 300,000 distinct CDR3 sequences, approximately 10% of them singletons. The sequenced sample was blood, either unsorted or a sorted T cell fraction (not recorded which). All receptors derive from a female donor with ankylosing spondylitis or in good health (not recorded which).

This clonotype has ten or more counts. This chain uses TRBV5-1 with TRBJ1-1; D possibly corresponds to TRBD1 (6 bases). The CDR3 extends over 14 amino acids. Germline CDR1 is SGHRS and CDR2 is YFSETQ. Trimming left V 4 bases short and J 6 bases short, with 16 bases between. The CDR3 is CASSQTGTSPEAFF. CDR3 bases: TGCGCCAGCAGCCAAACCGGGACAAGCCCTGAAGCTTTCTTT.

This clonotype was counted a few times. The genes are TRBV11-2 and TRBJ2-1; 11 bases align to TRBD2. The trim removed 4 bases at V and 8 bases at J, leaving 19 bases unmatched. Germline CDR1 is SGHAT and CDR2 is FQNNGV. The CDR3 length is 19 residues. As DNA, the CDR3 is TGTGCCAGCAGCTGGGTCCGACTAGCGGGGAGTCGTCGAACCGATGAGCAGTTCTTC. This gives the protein CASSWVRLAGSRRTDEQFF. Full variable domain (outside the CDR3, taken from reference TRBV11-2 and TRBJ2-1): EAGVAQSPRYKIIEKRQSVAFWCNPISGHATLYWYQQILGQGPKLLIQFQNNGVVDDSQLPKDRFSAERLKGVDSTLKIQPAKLEDSAVYLCASSWVRLAGSRRTDEQFFGPGTRLTVL.

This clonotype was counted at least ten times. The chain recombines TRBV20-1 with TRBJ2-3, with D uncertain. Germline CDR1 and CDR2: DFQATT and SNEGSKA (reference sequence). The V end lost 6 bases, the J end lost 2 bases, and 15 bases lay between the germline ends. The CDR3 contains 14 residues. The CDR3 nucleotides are TGCAGTGCCGCCCCCCATACCTCCACAGATACGCAGTATTTT. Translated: CSAAPHTSTDTQYF.

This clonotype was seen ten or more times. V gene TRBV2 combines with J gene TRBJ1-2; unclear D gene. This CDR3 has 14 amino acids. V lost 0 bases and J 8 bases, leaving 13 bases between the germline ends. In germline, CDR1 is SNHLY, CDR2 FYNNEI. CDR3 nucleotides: TGTGCCAGCAGTGAAGCGCTCAGGCAGAACGGCTACACCTTC. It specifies CASSEALRQNGYTF.

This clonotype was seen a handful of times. The CDR3 nucleotides are TGCAGTGCTAGAGATTTTTACGGAACGAACACCGGGGAGCTGTTTTTT. It translates to CSARDFYGTNTGELFF. The chain combines TRBV20-1 with TRBJ2-2; the D is unclear. Germline CDR1 DFQATT, CDR2 SNEGSKA (reference sequence). The CDR3 is 16 residues long. Trimming left V 0 bases short and J 0 bases short, with 11 bases between.

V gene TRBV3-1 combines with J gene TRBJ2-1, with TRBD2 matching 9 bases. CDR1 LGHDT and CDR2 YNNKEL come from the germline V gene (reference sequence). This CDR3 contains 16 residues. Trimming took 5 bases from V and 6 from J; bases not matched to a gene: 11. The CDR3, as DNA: TGTGCCAGCAGCTGGGCGCTAGCGGGGATCTCCAATGAGCAGTTCTTC. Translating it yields CASSWALAGISNEQFF.

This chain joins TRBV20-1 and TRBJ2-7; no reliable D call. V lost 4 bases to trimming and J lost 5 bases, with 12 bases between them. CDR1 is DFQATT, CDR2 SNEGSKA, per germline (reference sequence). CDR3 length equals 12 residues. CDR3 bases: TGCAGTGCTATGGACGGTTCTAACGAGCAGTACTTC. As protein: CSAMDGSNEQYF.

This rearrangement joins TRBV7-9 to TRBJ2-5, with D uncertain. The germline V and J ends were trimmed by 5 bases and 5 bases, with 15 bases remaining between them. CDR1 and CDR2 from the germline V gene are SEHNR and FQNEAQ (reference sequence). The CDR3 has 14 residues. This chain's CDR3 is CASSHPSPRETQYF. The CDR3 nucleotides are TGTGCCAGCAGCCATCCCTCCCCTCGGGAGACCCAGTACTTC.